A selection of T cell receptor beta chains follows, all from one sample in a study of shared clonotypes between healthy human individuals. TCRdb's copy holds only in-frame clones and misses some; the assay was immunoSEQ multiplex PCR. The table lists 950,000 to 1,200,000 clones, roughly 80% of them singletons. Sequencing input: memory CD4+ T cells from PBMCs. All receptors come from a man between 18 and 29 years old in good health. Some clones in this sample may be carry-over from other donors' samples. Each CDR3 is given with its conserved first and last residue. The D gene is left open where the match is weak. Expanded clones are given a class, and other clones once, few, many or no size at all.

>-|TRBJ1-5|-|TRBV10-3
CAIAVGDGQPQHF
TGTGCCATCGCGGTGGGCGATGGTCAGCCCCAGCATTTT
>-|TRBJ2-7|-|TRBV7-2
CASSILGGRAGNTLNEQYF
TGTGCCAGCAGCATCCTTGGGGGTCGGGCAGGAAATACCTTGAACGAGCAGTACTTC
>-|TRBJ1-4|-|TRBV7-2
CASSPQGEKLFF
TGTGCCAGCAGCCCGCAGGGGGAAAAACTGTTTTTT
>TRBD2|TRBJ2-2|-|TRBV7-9
CASSSGTSGRALVGELFF
TGTGCCAGCAGCTCCGGGACTAGCGGGAGGGCCTTGGTCGGGGAGCTGTTTTTT
>-|TRBJ1-6|-|TRBV30
CAWSGRSASPLHF
TGTGCCTGGAGTGGCCGTAGCGCGTCACCCCTCCACTTT
>TRBD2|TRBJ2-1|-|TRBV11-2
CASSPWRIAGGNEQFF
TGTGCCAGCAGCCCCTGGAGAATAGCGGGGGGCAATGAGCAGTTCTTC
>-|TRBJ2-2|-|TRBV5-4
CASSVNPSNTGELFF
TGTGCCAGCAGCGTCAACCCCTCGAACACCGGGGAGCTGTTTTTT
>-|TRBJ2-4|-|TRBV28
CASSFSEGKNIQYF
TGTGCCAGCAGTTTCTCCGAGGGGAAGAACATTCAGTACTTC
>-|TRBJ1-2|-|TRBV4-1
CASSQDWVGGASGYTF
TGCGCCAGCAGCCAAGATTGGGTAGGGGGGGCCAGTGGCTACACCTTC
>-|TRBJ2-1|-|TRBV5-6
CASSFGAEQFF
TGTGCCAGCAGCTTCGGGGCAGAGCAGTTCTTC
>TRBD1|TRBJ1-5|-|TRBV27
CASSFTGVLNQPQHF
TGTGCCAGCAGTTTTACAGGGGTACTTAATCAGCCCCAGCATTTT
>TRBD1|TRBJ2-6|-|TRBV7-9
CASSSGTGVSGANVLTF
TGTGCCAGCAGCTCCGGGACAGGGGTTTCTGGGGCCAACGTCCTGACTTTC
>TRBD1|TRBJ1-4|-|TRBV11-2
CASSLVGQGAEKLFF
TGTGCCAGCAGCTTAGTCGGACAGGGGGCTGAAAAACTGTTTTTT
>TRBD2|TRBJ2-1|-|TRBV19
CASSIGLAGGNEQFF
TGTGCCAGTAGTATAGGTCTAGCGGGAGGGAATGAGCAGTTCTTC
>TRBD1|TRBJ2-5|-|TRBV7-9
CASSPWTGNGETQYF
TGTGCCAGCAGCCCATGGACAGGGAACGGAGAGACCCAGTACTTC
>-|TRBJ1-2|few|TRBV30
CAWSGGYDGYTF
TGTGCCTGGAGCGGAGGGTACGATGGCTACACCTTC
>-|TRBJ2-3|-|TRBV15
CATSRDIEGSATQYF
TGTGCCACCAGCAGAGATATTGAGGGGAGCGCTACGCAGTATTTT
>TRBD1|TRBJ2-5|-|TRBV7-2
CASSQDRGYQETQYF
TGTGCCAGCAGCCAGGACAGGGGGTACCAAGAGACCCAGTACTTC
>-|TRBJ2-4|-|TRBV25-1
CASSEYGLRNIQYF
TGTGCCAGCAGTGAATATGGATTAAGGAACATTCAGTACTTC
>TRBD2|TRBJ2-2|-|TRBV5-4
CASSPTSGSNSAGELFF
TGTGCCAGCAGCCCTACTAGCGGGAGTAATTCGGCCGGGGAGCTGTTTTTT
>-|TRBJ1-1|-|TRBV5-1
CASSFGDGNMNTEAFF
TGCGCCAGCAGCTTCGGGGACGGCAACATGAACACTGAAGCTTTCTTT
>-|TRBJ2-4|-|TRBV28
CASSAFITAKNIQYF
TGTGCCAGCAGTGCCTTCATAACAGCCAAAAACATTCAGTACTTC
>TRBD2|TRBJ2-5|-|TRBV12-5
CASGLGGLAGGTQYF
TGTGCTAGTGGTTTGGGGGGACTAGCGGGAGGGACCCAGTACTTC
>-|TRBJ2-7|-|TRBV18
CASSPPGEVNEQYF
TGTGCCAGCTCACCACCGGGGGAGGTCAACGAGCAGTACTTC
>TRBD2|TRBJ2-6|few|TRBV13
CASSPAGAGANVLTF
TGTGCCAGCAGCCCGGCGGGGGCTGGGGCCAACGTCCTGACTTTC
>TRBD1|TRBJ1-4|-|TRBV5-1
CASSATGVGEKLFF
TGCGCCAGCAGCGCGACAGGGGTTGGTGAAAAACTGTTTTTT
>-|TRBJ2-5|-|TRBV7-7
CASSLGRTEETQYF
TGTGCCAGCAGCTTAGGGCGCACAGAGGAGACCCAGTACTTC
>-|TRBJ2-7|-|TRBV6-5
CASSYSEQYF
TGTGCCAGCAGTTACTCGGAGCAGTACTTC
>-|TRBJ1-2|once|TRBV7-9
CASSLGGGNYGYTF
TGTGCCAGCAGCTTAGGGGGCGGTAACTATGGCTACACCTTC
>-|TRBJ2-3|-|TRBV9
CASGLSGVHTDTQYF
TGTGCCAGCGGGCTTAGTGGGGTACACACAGATACGCAGTATTTT
>-|TRBJ1-3|few|TRBV7-2
CASSFDRSSGNTIYF
TGTGCCAGCAGCTTCGACAGGTCATCTGGAAACACCATATATTTT
>-|TRBJ1-5|-|TRBV7-2
CASSPNSNQPQHF
TGTGCCAGCAGCCCCAATAGCAATCAGCCCCAGCATTTT
>TRBD2|TRBJ2-3|-|TRBV6-4
CASSSHLAGGPMADTQYF
TGTGCCAGCAGCTCACATCTAGCGGGAGGGCCGATGGCAGATACGCAGTATTTT
>-|TRBJ2-4|-|TRBV28
CASSQSGTDRSKNIQYF
TGTGCCAGCTCACAGTCCGGGACGGACCGCTCTAAAAACATTCAGTACTTC
>-|TRBJ1-4|-|TRBV7-2
CASSLGTRNEKLFF
TGTGCCAGCAGCTTAGGGACAAGAAATGAAAAACTGTTTTTT
>-|TRBJ2-1|-|TRBV6-5
CASSPPSQTGEQFF
TGTGCCAGCAGCCCTCCTAGCCAAACGGGTGAGCAGTTCTTC
>-|TRBJ1-3|few|TRBV2
CASSLTGTGGNTIYF
TGTGCCAGCAGCCTCACAGGGACGGGGGGAAACACCATATATTTT
>-|TRBJ1-2|-|TRBV30
CACTGHKARGYTF
TGTGCCTGTACGGGACACAAGGCGCGCGGCTACACCTTC
>-|TRBJ1-2|-|TRBV5-4
CASSLRGSGYTF
TGTGCCAGCAGCTTAAGGGGGAGCGGCTACACCTTC
>-|TRBJ2-7|-|TRBV5-1
CASSFSDGRGGEQYF
TGCGCCAGCAGCTTCTCGGACGGGAGAGGGGGCGAGCAGTACTTC
>-|TRBJ2-7|-|TRBV2
CASRETRQGGGSYEQYF
TGTGCCAGCAGAGAGACAAGACAGGGAGGTGGATCCTACGAGCAGTACTTC
>TRBD2|TRBJ2-3|-|TRBV4-1
CASSLLAGADTQYF
TGCGCCAGCAGTTTACTAGCGGGAGCAGATACGCAGTATTTT
>-|TRBJ1-1|-|TRBV27
CASSLTGRAYEAFF
TGTGCCAGCAGCCTGACCGGGAGAGCATATGAAGCTTTCTTT
>-|TRBJ1-3|-|TRBV10-3
CAISVPGNTIYF
TGTGCCATCAGTGTTCCGGGGAACACCATATATTTT
>TRBD1|TRBJ1-1|many|TRBV14
CASSQWEGAADTEAFF
TGTGCCAGCAGCCAATGGGAGGGGGCGGCGGACACTGAAGCTTTCTTT
>-|TRBJ1-5|-|TRBV6-7
CASSYRDGVRNQPQHF
TGTGCCAGCAGTTACAGGGACGGGGTCCGCAATCAGCCCCAGCATTTT
>-|TRBJ2-3|-|TRBV5-6
CASSLGFSSTDTQYF
TGTGCCAGCAGCCTAGGGTTCTCTAGCACAGATACGCAGTATTTT
>TRBD2|TRBJ2-1|few|TRBV19
CASSKASGGEQFF
TGTGCCAGTAGTAAGGCTAGCGGGGGAGAGCAGTTCTTC
>-|TRBJ2-7|-|TRBV28
CASSFPDSSAYEQYF
TGTGCCAGCAGTTTCCCAGACAGCTCTGCCTACGAGCAGTACTTC
>TRBD1|TRBJ2-7|-|TRBV30
CAWSRDRGYEQYF
TGTGCCTGGAGTAGGGACAGGGGGTACGAGCAGTACTTC
>-|TRBJ2-7|-|TRBV6-1
CASSEGGTIYEQYF
TGTGCCAGCAGTGAAGGAGGGACAATTTACGAGCAGTACTTC
>TRBD1|TRBJ1-2|-|TRBV2
CASNRQGSDGYTF
TGTGCCAGCAACCGACAGGGGTCGGATGGCTACACCTTC
>-|TRBJ1-2|few|TRBV20-1
CSVGYGYGYTF
TGCAGTGTGGGATATGGGTATGGCTACACCTTC
>-|TRBJ1-1|many|TRBV27
CASTRPGSTEAFF
TGTGCCAGCACCCGCCCAGGTAGCACTGAAGCTTTCTTT
>-|TRBJ1-5|-|TRBV10-3
CAISEDRGYQPQHF
TGTGCCATCAGCGAGGACAGAGGGTATCAGCCCCAGCATTTT